The T cell receptor (beta chain) described here comes from a study of blood T cells in healthy people across ages. Study-wide points: Per million T cells, TCR beta diversity dropped roughly linearly as age increased. It was held that diversity estimates obtained from one million T cells represented underestimates. The long-lived group displayed more naive CD4+ cells, plus higher diversity, than the aged donors did.

It was with a sample-barcoded 5' primer and a J-beta primer mix that a second PCR of about 6 to 12 cycles was run. Each cDNA molecule was tagged by a template-switch adaptor that had 12 random nucleotides. TCRdb processed the 5' RACE reads anew with MiXCR; each CDR3 protein has one entry. The data show 650,000 to 1,000,000 distinct CDR3 sequences, with about 34% seen just once and over 10% held by the top ten. With 3 bases removed from V and 0 bases from J, the gap between germline ends came to 11 bases. The germline V gene has CDR1 SGHRS and CDR2 YFSETQ. The CDR3 runs 15 residues. As to this clonotype: The target antigen is unknown.

Sequences were obtained from blood. The chain uses TRBV5-1 and TRBJ2-3; D perhaps matches TRBD2 (5 bases). The receptor was isolated from a man aged 18 to 29 in good health. The CDR3 here is CASSSGDTSTDTQYF. The CDR3 nucleotides read TGCGCCAGCAGCTCCGGGGATACAAGCACAGATACGCAGTATTTT.